Below, 3 T cell receptor beta chains from the same sample are listed, as sequenced in a study of T cell changes during pregnancy in multiple sclerosis. TCRdb's table, derived via immunoSEQ multiplex PCR, lists solely in-frame clones and lacks some. The sample includes about 33,000 clones, around 90% of them seen just once. The sample here was CD4+ T cells from peripheral blood mononuclear cells, taken in the second trimester of pregnancy. The receptors stem from a female donor in good health, enrolled as a control in a pregnancy study.

The chain has TRBV4-2 and TRBJ2-7, with 11 nucleotides matching TRBD2. Trimming at V came to 4 bases and at J to 6 bases, leaving 8 bases not matched to a gene. This CDR3 comprises 15 residues. Germline CDR1 reads LGHNA; CDR2 reads YNFKEQ. CDR3: CASSRTSGGIREQYF. CDR3 nucleotides: TGTGCCAGCAGCCGAACTAGCGGGGGCATCCGCGAGCAGTACTTC.

This clone appeared a single time. The J gene is TRBJ2-7, the V gene TRBV6-6, with unresolved D. Deletions cut 8 bases from V and 6 bases from J, with 17 bases between. This CDR3 has 13 residues. Germline lookup yields CDR1 MNHNY and CDR2 SVGAGI (reference sequence). CDR3 DNA: TGTGCCAGCCAGACTTTATCGGGTGGCGAGCAGTACTTC. This codes for CASQTLSGGEQYF.

By frequency in the sample, this clone is medium-sized. The chain links TRBV15 to TRBJ2-7, with no clear D. CDR1 is LNHNV, CDR2 YYDKDF, per germline (reference sequence). V was shortened by 1 base and J by 6 bases, with 13 bases between the two germline ends. The CDR3 runs to 14 residues. CDR3 in amino acids: CATSRGITLSEQYF. For the CDR3, the DNA is TGTGCCACCAGCAGAGGTATCACCTTGAGCGAGCAGTACTTC.